Presented here are 13 T cell receptor beta chains from one specimen sequenced in a study of regulatory T cells in long-lasting Graves disease. The time point here: newly diagnosed GD, antithyroid drugs for less than 3 months. Following extraction of RNA from PBMCs, that RNA was used to make the TCR library. Combining iRepertoire HTBI primers with Arm-PCR of CDR3 regions, the authors built TCR beta libraries. One entry per CDR3 protein results from TCRdb running MiXCR on the multiplex PCR reads. The data contain roughly 380,000 distinct CDR3 sequences, roughly a sixth of them singletons. The sequencing here drew on peripheral blood mononuclear cells (PBMCs), taken at new diagnosis, from a patient treated with antithyroid drugs. Receptors were obtained from a female donor with Graves disease.

This clonotype was counted ten times or more. The chain uses TRBV6-4 and TRBJ2-7; D is unclear. Germline CDR1 and CDR2: MRHNA and SNTAGT. The CDR3 runs to 16 residues. V lost 5 bases, J lost 2 bases, and 19 bases lay in between. The CDR3, as DNA: TGTGCCAGCAGTTCCCTGCGACGGTTACCCACCTACGAGCAGTACTTC. It is translated as CASSSLRRLPTYEQYF.

This clonotype was counted ten times or more. V is TRBV7-9 and J is TRBJ2-1, with 13 bases matching TRBD2. CDR1 SEHNR and CDR2 FQNEAQ come from the germline V gene (reference sequence). CDR3 length: 15 residues. The V and J ends lost 1 base and 8 bases, in that order; junction bases with no gene match: 2. The CDR3 DNA reads TGTGCCAGCAGCTTAGGACTAGCGGGGGGCTATGAGCAGTTCTTC. It encodes CASSLGLAGGYEQFF.

This clonotype was detected many times. The chain recombines TRBV4-1 with TRBJ1-1; the D gene is possibly TRBD1 (5 bases). CDR1 is MGHRA, CDR2 YSYEKL, per germline. Trimming removed 3 bases from V and 1 base from J, with 12 bases in between. The CDR3 spans 15 residues. In DNA, the CDR3 is TGCGCCAGCAGCCAGTCAGCCGGGACGAACACTGAAGCTTTCTTT. Protein: CASSQSAGTNTEAFF.

The chain has TRBV10-3 and TRBJ2-7, with D tentatively TRBD2 (6 bases). CDR1 and CDR2 (germline): ENHRY, SYGVKD. V was pared by 9 bases and J by 2 bases, with 14 bases between. The CDR3 length is 13 residues. In DNA form, the CDR3 reads TGTGCCATGGGAGGACTCCCAGCCTACGAGCAGTACTTC. This gives the protein CAMGGLPAYEQYF.

This clonotype occurred many times. This chain joins TRBV12-3 or TRBV12-4 and TRBJ1-2; 7 nucleotides match TRBD1. There are 16 residues in the CDR3. The V gene end was trimmed by 6 bases and the J gene end by 0 bases; junction bases not matched to a gene: 10. CDR3 sequence reads: CASSKYRGRTNYGYTF. The CDR3 nucleotides read TGTGCCAGCAGCAAATACAGGGGACGGACTAACTATGGCTACACCTTC.

There are many counts of this clonotype. This chain links TRBV2 with TRBJ2-1; TRBD2 matches at 10 bases. The CDR3 length is 14 residues. V lost 8 bases to trimming and J lost 6 bases; unmatched junction nucleotides: 7. Germline values: CDR1 SNHLY, CDR2 FYNNEI. The CDR3 is CASCWASGSNEQFF. The CDR3 DNA reads TGTGCCAGCTGTTGGGCTAGCGGGAGCAATGAGCAGTTCTTC. The full variable domain, completed using reference TRBV2 and TRBJ2-1, is EPEVTQTPSHQVTQMGQEVILRCVPISNHLYFYWYRQILGQKVEFLVSFYNNEISEKSEIFDDQFSVERPDGSNFTLKIRSTKLEDSAMYFCASCWASGSNEQFFGPGTRLTVL.

The sample holds many counts of this clonotype. CDR3 sequence reads: CATSRDFPGPGTSGRDRGETQYF. The CDR3 bases are TGTGCCACCAGCAGAGATTTTCCGGGGCCCGGGACTAGCGGGAGGGACCGGGGAGAGACCCAGTACTTC. This chain links TRBV15 with TRBJ2-5, with 16 bases identical to TRBD2. Germline CDR1 reads LNHNV; CDR2 reads YYDKDF (reference sequence). The ends lost 0 bases at V and 4 bases at J; junction bases unmatched: 20. There are 23 residues in the CDR3.

This clonotype has at least ten counts. The chain links TRBV20-1 to TRBJ2-3; 12 bases map to TRBD2. CDR1 and CDR2 (germline): DFQATT, SNEGSKA (reference sequence). The CDR3 is 16 amino acids. Germline trimming cut 1 base from V and 4 bases from J; bases unmatched to any gene: 6. The CDR3 protein is CSARGLLAGGSDTQYF. CDR3 in DNA: TGCAGTGCTAGAGGCTTACTAGCGGGGGGCTCAGATACGCAGTATTTT.

This clonotype showed up just a few times. The chain links TRBV4-1 to TRBJ2-3; 9 positions match TRBD2. The ends lost 3 bases at V and 4 bases at J; junction bases unmatched: 14. Per the germline V gene, CDR1 is MGHRA and CDR2 is YSYEKL. The CDR3 is made up of 18 amino acids. CDR3 loop: CASSQRRGAGGSPDTQYF. CDR3 sequence (DNA): TGCGCCAGCAGCCAGAGGAGGGGGGCGGGAGGGAGCCCAGATACGCAGTATTTT.

In this sample, this clonotype turned up many times. The chain is built from TRBV6-2 or TRBV6-3 and TRBJ1-1; D unresolved. CDR1 and CDR2 (germline): MNHEY, SVGEGT. CDR3 length: 12 residues. V was clipped by 4 bases and J by 10 bases, with 13 bases between them. This CDR3 is CASSFTDYGAFF. The CDR3 nucleotides read TGTGCCAGCAGTTTTACTGACTATGGAGCTTTCTTT.

This clonotype has just a few counts. The chain is built from TRBV27 and TRBJ1-1, with D possibly being TRBD1 (6 bases). CDR1 and CDR2 from the germline V gene are MNHEY and SMNVEV (reference sequence). The ends were cut back, 7 bases at V and 4 bases at J, with 13 bases in the middle. There are 13 residues in the CDR3. In nucleotides, the CDR3 is TGTGCCAGCACAGATGGGGGGCCCACTGAAGCTTTCTTT. Protein: CASTDGGPTEAFF.

Notes on this clonotype: A junction boundary mismatches the germline segment, possibly from a read error. This chain connects TRBV29-1 to TRBJ1-2; D unclear. The length of the CDR3 is 17 residues. CDR1 is SQVTM and CDR2 is ANQGSEA in the germline V gene. CDR3 DNA sequence: TGCAGCGTTAAAGATATGTTCGTGGTTGGCGGGATCTATGGCTACACCTTC. Residues: CSVKDMFVVGGIYGYTF.

The rearrangement joins TRBV6-2 or TRBV6-3 to TRBJ2-2; no clear D gene. Trimming took off 0 bases at V and 7 bases at J, with 12 bases between the two ends. The CDR3 is 15 amino acids. Germline values: CDR1 MNHEY, CDR2 SVGEGT. The CDR3 reads CASSYSLGVGGELFF. CDR3 in DNA: TGTGCCAGCAGTTACTCCCTCGGAGTCGGCGGGGAGCTGTTTTTT.